Listed here are 10 T cell receptor beta chains from one sample, sequenced in a study of long-term antiretroviral therapy in people with HIV. The authors ran the immunoSEQ assay, v3.0, at survey level. Clones were read by immunoSEQ multiplex PCR, and TCRdb kept only the in-frame ones, dropping some. Seen here are approximately 33,000 clones, 70% to 90% observed once, and the top ten hold 3.8%. The sequences come from unsorted PBMCs, collected 0.8 years before starting antiretroviral therapy. The receptors stem from a man aged 18 to 35 with HIV.

The chain couples TRBV2 to TRBJ2-2; 10 bases match TRBD1. With V trimmed by 4 bases and J by 4 bases, 9 bases remained unmatched. The V gene's germline CDR1 is SNHLY and CDR2 FYNNEI. The CDR3 consists of 17 residues. DNA of the CDR3: TGTGCCAGCAGTGTTTTGTGGGGACAGGGGAGCACCGGGGAGCTGTTTTTT. Residues: CASSVLWGQGSTGELFF.

The chain uses TRBV5-1 and TRBJ2-2; D possibly corresponds to TRBD2 (5 bases). V dropped 4 bases and J dropped 7 bases, with 20 bases sitting between them. The CDR3 extends over 16 amino acids. Per the germline V gene, CDR1 is SGHRS and CDR2 is YFSETQ. The CDR3 DNA reads TGCGCCAGCAGCCCCCTTCGGGGATCGGAGGTCGGGGAGCTGTTTTTT. Amino acids: CASSPLRGSEVGELFF.

The chain combines TRBV16 with TRBJ2-2; D uncertain. Trimming pared 2 bases from V and 6 bases from J, leaving 7 bases between. This CDR3 region has 13 residues. Germline V CDR1 and CDR2: KGHSY, FQNENV. For the CDR3, the DNA is TGTGCCAGCAGCCAAGGCCGTGCCGGGGAGCTGTTTTTT. Translated, it gives CASSQGRAGELFF.

The V and J genes are TRBV2 and TRBJ2-1; D uncertain. The germline gives CDR1 SNHLY, CDR2 FYNNEI. This CDR3 has 12 amino acids. With 5 bases removed from V and 4 bases from J, the gap between germline ends came to 6 bases. CDR3 sequence (DNA): TGTGCCAGCAGTCCCGGATACAATGAGCAGTTCTTC. This codes for CASSPGYNEQFF.

This clone was found a few times. The chain employs TRBV12-5 and TRBJ1-5, with 8 bases aligning to TRBD1. The V gene's germline CDR1 is LGHNT and CDR2 FRNRAP. This CDR3 region has 14 residues. V shed 1 base, J shed 4 bases, and the junction held 0 bases outside the gene matches. The CDR3 loop is CASGLGQGNQPQHF. DNA for the CDR3: TGTGCTAGTGGTTTGGGACAGGGGAATCAGCCCCAGCATTTT.

This chain uses TRBV7-9 with TRBJ1-1; the D is unclear. The CDR3 sequence is 12 residues long. Germline V gives CDR1 SEHNR, CDR2 FQNEAQ (reference sequence). The V end lost 5 bases, the J end lost 11 bases, and 15 bases lay between the germline ends. CDR3 sequence: CASSPPNGAAFF. Written as DNA, the CDR3 is TGTGCCAGCAGCCCCCCTAACGGTGCGGCTTTCTTT.

This clone turned up a few times. The chain is built from TRBV27 and TRBJ1-6, with D maybe TRBD1 (6 bases). Germline V gene lookup returns CDR1 MNHEY and CDR2 SMNVEV (reference sequence). The CDR3 has 15 residues. The V and J ends lost 7 bases and 8 bases respectively, with 18 bases between them. CDR3 amino acids: CASTLGAGDDSPLHF. CDR3 DNA sequence: TGTGCCAGCACCCTTGGGGCAGGGGATGATTCACCCCTCCACTTT.

V usage is TRBV11-1 and J usage is TRBJ2-1; D remains ambiguous. The CDR3 sequence is 15 residues long. The V and J ends lost 1 base and 5 bases respectively, with 12 bases between them. The germline gives CDR1 SGHAT, CDR2 FQDESV (reference sequence). The CDR3 spells CASSLGVRIDNEQFF. CDR3 sequence (DNA): TGTGCCAGCAGCTTAGGAGTGAGAATCGACAATGAGCAGTTCTTC.

The chain carries TRBV2 and TRBJ1-6, with D hard to call. V was trimmed by 0 bases and J by 0 bases, leaving 9 bases between them. The CDR3 loop spans 17 amino acids. Per germline, CDR1 SNHLY and CDR2 FYNNEI. CDR3 in amino acids: CASSEALSVSYNSPLHF. The CDR3 DNA reads as TGTGCCAGCAGTGAAGCTCTTTCGGTCTCCTATAATTCACCCCTCCACTTT.

This rearrangement joins TRBV9 to TRBJ1-2, with D possibly TRBD1 on 6 matching bases. The V end was cut by 3 bases, the J end by 8 bases, with 14 bases between. Germline CDR1 reads SGDLS; CDR2 reads YYNGEE. CDR3 size: 13 residues. DNA of the CDR3: TGTGCCAGCAGCGCAGACCAGGGGTACGGCTACACCTTC. Its protein is CASSADQGYGYTF.